Here is one T cell receptor (beta chain) with its context. Antigen: not known. The germline gene is not matched at one end of the junction; a read error may be the cause. The sample belongs to a study of graft-versus-host responses after intestinal transplantation. TCRdb's table, derived via immunoSEQ multiplex PCR, lists solely in-frame clones and lacks some. This table has 75,000 to 100,000 clones, 91% appearing once. The sample consisted of unstimulated CD4+ T cells sorted from spleen or lymph node cells, taken before transplant. This receptor was taken from a human donor who was the organ donor for an intestinal transplant.

The CDR3 sequence is CAGSLDSQYGEQFF. The CDR3 bases are TGTGCCGGCAGCTTGGACAGTCAGTATGGTGAGCAGTTCTTC. J is TRBJ2-1 and V is TRBV5-4; a possible D gene is TRBD1 (6 bases). Germline V gene sequence: CDR1 SGHNT, CDR2 YYREEE (reference sequence). The CDR3 sequence is 14 residues long.